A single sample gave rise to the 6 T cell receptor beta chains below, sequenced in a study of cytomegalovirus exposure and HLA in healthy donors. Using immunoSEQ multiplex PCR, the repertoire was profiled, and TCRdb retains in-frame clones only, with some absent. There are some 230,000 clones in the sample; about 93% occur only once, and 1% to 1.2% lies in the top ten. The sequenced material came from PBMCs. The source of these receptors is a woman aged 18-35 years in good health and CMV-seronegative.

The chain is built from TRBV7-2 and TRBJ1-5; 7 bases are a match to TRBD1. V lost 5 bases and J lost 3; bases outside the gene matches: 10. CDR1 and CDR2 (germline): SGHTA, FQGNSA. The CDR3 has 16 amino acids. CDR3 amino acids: CASSNSGTVSNQPQHF. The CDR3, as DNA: TGTGCCAGCAGCAACTCCGGGACAGTTTCCAATCAGCCCCAGCATTTT.

This CDR3 is CASSHWDRAPTNEKLFF. Written as DNA, the CDR3 is TGTGCCAGCAGCCACTGGGACAGAGCCCCAACTAATGAAAAACTGTTTTTT. The chain recombines TRBV11-2 with TRBJ1-4; 7 bases fit TRBD1. CDR1 SGHAT and CDR2 FQNNGV come from the germline V gene. The trim removed 5 bases at V and 0 bases at J, leaving 9 bases unmatched. This CDR3 is built from 17 residues.

CDR3 sequence reads: CASSFRGQETQYF. The CDR3 region has the DNA TGTGCCAGCAGTTTCAGGGGCCAAGAGACCCAGTACTTC. The V gene is TRBV27, the J gene TRBJ2-5; D perhaps matches TRBD1 (6 bases). This CDR3 region has 13 residues. The V gene's germline CDR1 is MNHEY and CDR2 SMNVEV (reference sequence). V lost 3 bases to trimming and J lost 1 base, with 6 bases between them.

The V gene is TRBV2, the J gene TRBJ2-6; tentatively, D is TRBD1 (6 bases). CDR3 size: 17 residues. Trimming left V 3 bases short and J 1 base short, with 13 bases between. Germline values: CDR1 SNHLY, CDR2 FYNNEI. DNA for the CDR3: TGTGCCAGCAGTGACCAACAAACAGGGTCTGGGGCCAACGTCCTGACTTTC. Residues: CASSDQQTGSGANVLTF.

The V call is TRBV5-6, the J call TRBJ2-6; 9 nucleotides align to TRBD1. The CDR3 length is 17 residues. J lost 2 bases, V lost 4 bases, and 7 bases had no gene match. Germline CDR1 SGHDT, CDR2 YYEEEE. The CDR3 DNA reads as TGTGCCAGCAGCAGAGACAGGGGGGATACTGGGGCCAACGTCCTGACTTTC. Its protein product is CASSRDRGDTGANVLTF.

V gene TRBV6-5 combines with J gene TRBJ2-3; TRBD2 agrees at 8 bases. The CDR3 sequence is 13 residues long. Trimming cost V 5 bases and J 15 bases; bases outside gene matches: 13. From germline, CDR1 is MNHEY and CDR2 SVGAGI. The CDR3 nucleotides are TGTGCCAGCAGTCCCCCCGGGACTAGTTCTAGTTATTTT. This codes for CASSPPGTSSSYF.